The following is a T cell receptor beta chain sequence with its context. This table comes from immunoSEQ multiplex PCR, and its TCRdb copy is limited to in-frame clones, with some not included. The sample consists of under 55,000 clones, 80% of them appearing once. The germline V gene encodes CDR1 SQVTM and CDR2 ANQGSEA. This CDR3 has 12 residues. V lost 6 bases, J lost 10 bases, and 17 bases lay in between. The record originates from a study of control samples from healthy donors and cancer patients. The receptor was isolated from a man aged 70 or older in good health. The rearrangement uses TRBV29-1 and TRBJ2-3; D gene unclear. The sample comprised blood. In DNA, the CDR3 is TGCAGCGTGATGCGGATGGCCCGACCGCAGTATTTT. It translates to CSVMRMARPQYF.